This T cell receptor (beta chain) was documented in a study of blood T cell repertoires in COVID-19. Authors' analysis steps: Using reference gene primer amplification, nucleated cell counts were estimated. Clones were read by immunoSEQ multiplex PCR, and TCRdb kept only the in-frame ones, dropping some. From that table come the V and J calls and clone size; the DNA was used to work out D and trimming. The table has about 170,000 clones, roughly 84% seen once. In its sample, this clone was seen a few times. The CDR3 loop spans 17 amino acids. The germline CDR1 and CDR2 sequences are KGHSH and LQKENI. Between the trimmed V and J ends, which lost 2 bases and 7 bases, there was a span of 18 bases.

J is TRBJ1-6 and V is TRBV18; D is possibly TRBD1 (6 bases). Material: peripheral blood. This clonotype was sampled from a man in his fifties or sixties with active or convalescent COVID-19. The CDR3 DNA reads TGTGCCAGCTCACCATCAGTTCCAGGACAGCAGAATTCACCCCTCCACTTT. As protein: CASSPSVPGQQNSPLHF.